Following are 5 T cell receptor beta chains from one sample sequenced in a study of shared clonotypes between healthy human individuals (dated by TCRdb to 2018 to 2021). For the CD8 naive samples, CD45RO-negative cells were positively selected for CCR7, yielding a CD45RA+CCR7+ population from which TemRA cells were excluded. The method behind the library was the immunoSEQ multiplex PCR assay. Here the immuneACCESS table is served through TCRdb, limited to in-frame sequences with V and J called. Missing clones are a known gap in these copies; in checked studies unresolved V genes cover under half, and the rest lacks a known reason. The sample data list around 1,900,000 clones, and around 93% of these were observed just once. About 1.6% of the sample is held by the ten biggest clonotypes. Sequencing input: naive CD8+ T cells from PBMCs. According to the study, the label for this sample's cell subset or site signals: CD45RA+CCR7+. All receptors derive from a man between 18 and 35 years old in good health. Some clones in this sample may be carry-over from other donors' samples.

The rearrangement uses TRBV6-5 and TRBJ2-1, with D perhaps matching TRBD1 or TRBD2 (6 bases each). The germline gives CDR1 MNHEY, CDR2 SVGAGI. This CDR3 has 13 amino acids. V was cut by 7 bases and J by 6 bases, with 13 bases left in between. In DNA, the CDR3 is TGTGCCAGCACCACGGGGGCCCCCAATGAGCAGTTCTTC. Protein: CASTTGAPNEQFF.

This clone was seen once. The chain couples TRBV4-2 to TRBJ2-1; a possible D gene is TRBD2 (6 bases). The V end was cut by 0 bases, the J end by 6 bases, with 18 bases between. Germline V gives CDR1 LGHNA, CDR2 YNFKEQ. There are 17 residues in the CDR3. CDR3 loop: CASSQDFGFRRGNEQFF. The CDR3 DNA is TGTGCCAGCAGCCAAGATTTTGGGTTTCGGCGGGGCAATGAGCAGTTCTTC.

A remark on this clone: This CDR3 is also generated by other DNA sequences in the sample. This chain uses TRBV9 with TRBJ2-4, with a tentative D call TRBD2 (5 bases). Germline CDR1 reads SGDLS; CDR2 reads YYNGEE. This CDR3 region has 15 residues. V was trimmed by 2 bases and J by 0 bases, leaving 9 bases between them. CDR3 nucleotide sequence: TGTGCCAGCAGCGTGGCCGGACTAGCCAAAAACATTCAGTACTTC. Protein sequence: CASSVAGLAKNIQYF.

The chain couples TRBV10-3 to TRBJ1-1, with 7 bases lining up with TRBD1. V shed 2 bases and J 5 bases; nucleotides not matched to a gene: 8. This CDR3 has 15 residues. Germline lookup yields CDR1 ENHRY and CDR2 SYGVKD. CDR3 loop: CAISEQGGRVTEAFF. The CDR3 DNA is TGTGCCATCAGTGAGCAGGGGGGTCGGGTGACTGAAGCTTTCTTT.

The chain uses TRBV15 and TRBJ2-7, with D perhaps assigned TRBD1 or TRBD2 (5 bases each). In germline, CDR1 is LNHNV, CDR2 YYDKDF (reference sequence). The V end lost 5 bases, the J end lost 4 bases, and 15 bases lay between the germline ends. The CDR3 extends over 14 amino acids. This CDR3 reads CATSYGTVTYEQYF. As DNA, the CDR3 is TGTGCCACCAGCTACGGGACGGTAACTTACGAGCAGTACTTC.